The T cell receptor (beta chain) described here comes from a study of shared clonotypes between healthy human individuals. This CDR3 has 16 residues. V gave up 3 bases and J gave up 4 bases; unmatched junction bases: 4. Germline V CDR1 and CDR2: MDHEN, SYDVKM. The study drew all its donors from Caucasian adults living in Nashville, Tennessee. Genomic DNA per cell subset filled all wells of several immunoSEQ plates. Unsorted PBMC DNA was sequenced on ten immunoSEQ deep assay plates. Study processing details: ImmunoSEQ junction-only sequences lacked quality scores, so their filtering differed. TCRdb's copy holds only in-frame clones and misses some; the assay was immunoSEQ multiplex PCR. V and J calls and clone size are given by that table; D and trimming were obtained from the DNA. The table includes approximately 500,000 clones, more than 65% detected once.

The sample comprised PBMCs. The rearrangement joins TRBV28 to TRBJ2-1; the match to TRBD2 covers 12 bases. The sequence came from a woman aged 40 to 50 in good health. Some clones in this sample may be carry-over from other donors' samples. CDR3 sequence (DNA): TGTGCCAGCAGTTTTCGGACTAGCGGGGCTTACAATGAGCAGTTCTTC. Its translation is CASSFRTSGAYNEQFF.